This paragraph covers one T cell receptor beta chain sequence. Germline CDR1 reads SGHTA; CDR2 reads FQGNSA. The CDR3 extends over 17 amino acids. The V gene end was trimmed by 0 bases and the J gene end by 4 bases; junction bases not matched to a gene: 10. This sample stems from a study of T cell repertoires in cytomegalovirus infection. Whole-study context: Shared public TCR beta signatures pointed to both CMV infection and a matching HLA type.

TCRdb ran MiXCR on the reads and lists one entry per CDR3 protein. The data contain some 250,000 distinct CDR3 sequences, less than 9.5% of them singletons. This chain connects TRBV7-2 to TRBJ1-2, with 8 bases fitting TRBD1. This clonotype originated in a human donor in good health (CMV status not recorded). Some clones in this sample may be carry-over from other donors' samples. Specimen: PBMCs. The CDR3 bases are TGTGCCAGCAGCTTAGCGGAAACTTCAGGGGGCACCTATGGCTACACCTTC. Encoded protein: CASSLAETSGGTYGYTF.